Presented here are 25 T cell receptor beta chains from one specimen sequenced in a study of chemoradiotherapy in HPV16-positive cancers. Clones were sequenced by immunoSEQ multiplex PCR, and TCRdb holds only the in-frame ones, with some missing. Here the sample spans around 30,000 clones, 92% being singletons. The sample was blood, taken from a patient who underwent chemoradiotherapy. These receptors were taken from a human donor with HPV-associated anogenital cancer.

The chain couples TRBV2 to TRBJ2-3, with TRBD2 identical over 10 bases. Germline values: CDR1 SNHLY, CDR2 FYNNEI. Unmatched junction bases numbered 6, after V lost 6 bases and J lost 0 bases. This CDR3 has 16 amino acids. The CDR3: CASRGSSGGSTDTQYF. The CDR3 DNA follows: TGTGCCAGCAGGGGTTCTAGCGGGGGTAGCACAGATACGCAGTATTTT.

V gene TRBV6-5 combines with J gene TRBJ2-7; the match to TRBD1 covers 10 bases. With 10 bases clipped from V and 1 base from J, the junction kept 10 bases outside the gene matches. Germline V CDR1 and CDR2: MNHEY, SVGAGI. This CDR3 is built from 15 residues. CDR3 DNA: TGTGCCACCCTGCCGGGACAGGGGAGATCCTACGAGCAGTACTTC. Residues: CATLPGQGRSYEQYF.

The CDR3 DNA follows: TGTGCCAGCAGGTCAGACAGGTACGAGCAGTACTTC. Amino acids: CASRSDRYEQYF. The V and J genes are TRBV6-6 and TRBJ2-7; possibly TRBD1 for D (6 bases). Trimming removed 6 bases at V and 4 bases at J, with 10 bases between. The germline CDR1 and CDR2 sequences are MNHNY and SVGAGI (reference sequence). This CDR3 contains 12 residues.

The rearrangement uses TRBV29-1 and TRBJ1-2; TRBD1 is a possible D gene (6 bases). V lost 6 bases and J 1 base, leaving 15 bases between the germline ends. This CDR3 has 14 residues. Germline CDR1 reads SQVTM; CDR2 reads ANQGSEA. The CDR3 DNA reads as TGCAGCGTCCTGGGGGGGCAGATTAACTATGGCTACACCTTC. Protein: CSVLGGQINYGYTF.

This clone occurred once. The chain is built from TRBV15 and TRBJ2-7; TRBD1 matches 8 bases. The CDR3 runs 18 residues. The V gene's germline CDR1 is LNHNV and CDR2 YYDKDF (reference sequence). Trimming at V came to 4 bases and at J to 1 base, leaving 15 bases not matched to a gene. CDR3 in DNA: TGTGCCACCAGCACCTCGAGGCGGACAGGGTTATGGTCCTACGAGCAGTACTTC. Translated: CATSTSRRTGLWSYEQYF.

V usage is TRBV9 and J usage is TRBJ2-3; TRBD2 agrees at 7 bases. Trimming took 4 bases from V and 1 from J; bases not matched to a gene: 12. There are 17 residues in the CDR3. Germline V gives CDR1 SGDLS, CDR2 YYNGEE. The CDR3 DNA is TGTGCCAGCAGCCCTGAGGGCGGGGGAAGCGGCACAGATACGCAGTATTTT. Residues: CASSPEGGGSGTDTQYF.

The V call is TRBV19, the J call TRBJ2-5; no reliable D call. The germline gives CDR1 LNHDA, CDR2 SQIVND (reference sequence). This CDR3 has 16 amino acids. Trimming shortened V by 3 bases and J by 5 bases, and 19 bases separated the two germline ends. The CDR3 sequence is CASSMSARSMKETQYF. In DNA form, the CDR3 reads TGTGCCAGTAGTATGTCGGCCCGATCGATGAAGGAGACCCAGTACTTC.

V usage is TRBV7-2 and J usage is TRBJ1-6; 7 bases are shared with TRBD1. V lost 8 bases and J lost 0; bases outside the gene matches: 7. Germline V gene data show CDR1 as SGHTA and CDR2 as FQGNSA. The length of the CDR3 is 16 residues. Written as DNA, the CDR3 is TGTGCCAGCGGAATACAGGGGAGCTCCTATAATTCACCCCTCCACTTT. Translating gives CASGIQGSSYNSPLHF.

Here the CDR3 reads CASSLDLRGTEAFF. The CDR3 DNA is TGCGCCAGCAGCTTGGACTTAAGGGGGACTGAAGCTTTCTTT. This chain links TRBV5-1 with TRBJ1-1; TRBD1 might be the D (6 bases). Per germline, CDR1 SGHRS and CDR2 YFSETQ. V was trimmed by 0 bases and J by 5 bases, leaving 11 bases between them. This CDR3 has 14 amino acids.

The chain uses TRBV4-2 and TRBJ1-1, with D perhaps TRBD1 (5 bases). V dropped 0 bases and J dropped 1 base, with 9 bases sitting between them. The CDR3 sequence is 15 residues long. Looked up from germline, CDR1 is LGHNA and CDR2 is YNFKEQ. CDR3 bases: TGTGCCAGCAGCCAAGAGACAGTTGGGAACACTGAAGCTTTCTTT. Translated, it gives CASSQETVGNTEAFF.

The chain joins TRBV23-1 to TRBJ1-5; D might be TRBD1 (5 bases). TRBV23-1 is treated as an ORF (open reading frame) with a function not yet certain. The V gene lost 7 bases and the J gene lost 6 bases, with 22 bases spanning the gap. The CDR3 is 16 amino acids. The CDR3 protein is CASTPGPGAVSQPQHF. DNA of the CDR3: TGCGCCAGCACCCCCGGGCCCGGGGCGGTAAGTCAGCCCCAGCATTTT.

The chain links TRBV7-2 to TRBJ2-2; TRBD1 is a possible D gene (5 bases). Germline V gives CDR1 SGHTA, CDR2 FQGNSA. With 11 bases removed from V and 5 bases from J, the gap between germline ends came to 18 bases. This CDR3 has 14 amino acids. The CDR3 reads CACNKQVITGELFF. The CDR3 coding sequence is TGTGCCTGCAATAAACAGGTTATAACCGGGGAGCTGTTTTTT.

This clone appeared a single time. The chain is built from TRBV6-6 and TRBJ2-3; 9 nucleotides align to TRBD2. Germline trimming cut 8 bases from V and 7 bases from J; bases unmatched to any gene: 13. The germline V gene has CDR1 MNHNY and CDR2 SVGAGI (reference sequence). The CDR3 runs 15 residues. DNA for the CDR3: TGTGCCAGCGGAAGCGGGGGGCCAAACTCTTATACGCAGTATTTT. It codes for CASGSGGPNSYTQYF.

The chain links TRBV11-2 to TRBJ1-6; D might be TRBD1 (5 bases). Trimming shortened V by 5 bases and J by 11 bases, and 25 bases separated the two germline ends. The CDR3 is made up of 17 amino acids. Germline assignment: CDR1 SGHAT and CDR2 FQNNGV. The chain's CDR3 is CASSPDEGMGLRAPLHF. The CDR3 nucleotides read TGTGCCAGCAGCCCGGATGAGGGGATGGGACTTAGGGCACCCCTCCACTTT.

The chain couples TRBV30 to TRBJ1-2; D is possibly TRBD1 (5 bases). The germline V gene has CDR1 GTSNPN and CDR2 SVGIG (reference sequence). The CDR3 extends over 13 amino acids. Trimming removed 1 base at V and 1 base at J, with 7 bases between. CDR3 residues: CAWSATVNYGYTF. For the CDR3, the DNA is TGTGCCTGGAGTGCGACAGTTAACTATGGCTACACCTTC.

This clone was seen more than once but under ten times. The gene calls are TRBV9 and TRBJ1-5; D perhaps matches TRBD1 (5 bases). CDR1 and CDR2 (germline): SGDLS, YYNGEE. The CDR3 covers 15 residues. V dropped 4 bases and J dropped 0 bases, with 11 bases sitting between them. CDR3 amino acids: CASSPGRNSNQPQHF. The CDR3 bases are TGTGCCAGCAGCCCGGGACGGAATAGCAATCAGCCCCAGCATTTT.

This clone appeared once. The V and J genes are TRBV2 and TRBJ1-2; no clear D. Trimming took off 8 bases at V and 2 bases at J, with 18 bases between the two ends. Germline CDR1 and CDR2: SNHLY and FYNNEI. This CDR3 spans 15 amino acids. This chain's CDR3 is CASQFIGEANYGYTF. CDR3 in DNA: TGTGCCAGCCAATTCATCGGGGAGGCGAACTATGGCTACACCTTC. Using reference TRBV2 and TRBJ1-2 for the parts outside the CDR3, the full variable domain is EPEVTQTPSHQVTQMGQEVILRCVPISNHLYFYWYRQILGQKVEFLVSFYNNEISEKSEIFDDQFSVERPDGSNFTLKIRSTKLEDSAMYFCASQFIGEANYGYTFGSGTRLTVV.

The gene calls are TRBV4-1 and TRBJ1-3; a weak D match, TRBD1 (5 bases). The V end was cut by 4 bases, the J end by 6 bases, with 16 bases between. The CDR3 covers 15 residues. CDR1 MGHRA and CDR2 YSYEKL come from the germline V gene. CDR3 bases: TGCGCCAGCAGCCCCCAACAGGTCGCGGAAAACACCATATATTTT. This gives the protein CASSPQQVAENTIYF.

This rearrangement joins TRBV7-2 to TRBJ1-2; 7 nucleotides agree with TRBD1. The V and J ends lost 7 bases and 5 bases, in that order; junction bases with no gene match: 13. CDR1 is SGHTA, CDR2 FQGNSA, per germline. This CDR3 has 15 amino acids. The CDR3 region is CASTELGQVGYGYTF. CDR3 nucleotides: TGTGCCAGCACCGAACTCGGACAGGTGGGATATGGCTACACCTTC.

CDR3 loop: CASSVDRGFPYEQYF. The CDR3 coding sequence is TGTGCCAGCAGCGTAGATAGGGGGTTCCCCTACGAGCAGTACTTC. V and J are TRBV9 and TRBJ2-5; tentative D call: TRBD1 (6 bases). The better agreement between TRBJ2-7 and the DNA end casts doubt on the J call. CDR1 SGDLS and CDR2 YYNGEE come from the germline V gene. This CDR3 region has 15 residues.

The genes are TRBV21-1 and TRBJ1-3; TRBD1, the D gene given by the table, was not confirmed from the DNA. TRBV21-1 constitutes a pseudogene. The CDR3 contains 17 residues. CDR3 amino acids: CASSKGQGEDSGNTIYF. CDR3 nucleotide sequence: TGTGCCAGCAGCAAAGGGCAGGGTGAGGACTCTGGAAACACCATATATTTT.

The chain combines TRBV21-1 with TRBJ1-4. TRBV21-1 is described as a pseudogene. The CDR3 consists of 15 residues. The DNA for the CDR3 is TGTGCCAGCACCGAAAACAAACTTGTTAACGAAAAACTGTTTTTT. This codes for CASTENKLVNEKLFF.

The genes are TRBV7-9 and TRBJ1-2; no reliable D call. The CDR3 has 14 amino acids. CDR1 is SEHNR and CDR2 is FQNEAQ in the germline V gene (reference sequence). V gave up 4 bases and J gave up 9 bases, with 18 bases separating them. CDR3 sequence: CASSSEGPSGSYTF. The CDR3 nucleotides are TGTGCCAGCAGCTCTGAAGGGCCGTCTGGTAGCTACACCTTC.

The rearrangement links TRBV7-2 to TRBJ1-3, with TRBD1 identical over 11 bases. Germline V CDR1 and CDR2: SGHTA, FQGNSA. Trimming cost V 1 base and J 4 bases; bases outside gene matches: 3. The CDR3 extends over 16 amino acids. Here the CDR3 DNA reads TGTGCCAGCAGCTTAGGGACAGGGGGCGTCGGAAACACCATATATTTT. The encoded protein is CASSLGTGGVGNTIYF.

The chain employs TRBV6-6 and TRBJ2-7, with D possibly being TRBD1 or TRBD2 (6 bases each). This CDR3 comprises 13 residues. Between the trimmed V and J ends, which lost 2 bases and 7 bases, there was a span of 12 bases. Germline V gene data show CDR1 as MNHNY and CDR2 as SVGAGI (reference sequence). CDR3 nucleotide sequence: TGTGCCAGCAGTTACCCGGGGGCGCGGGAGCAGTACTTC. Residues: CASSYPGAREQYF.